Listed below are T cell receptor beta chains from one sample, sequenced in a study of shared T cell receptors in the human thymus. Sequencing used immunoSEQ multiplex PCR; TCRdb keeps in-frame clones, though not all of them. The repertoire includes some 660,000 clones, 87% of them detected once, and 0.0094% sits in the top ten. The sample also formed part of further work on human thymus T cells.

Source material: thymocytes. Receptor source: a boy in the first two years of life with a congenital heart defect. CDR3s include the opening cysteine and the closing phenylalanine or tryptophan. The D gene is left open where the match is weak. The size entry is marked missing in some rows and otherwise reads once, few, many or a size class.

j_gene	v_gene	d_gene	abundance	CDR3aa	CDR3nt
TRBJ2-7	TRBV29-1	TRBD1	.	CSVPGQGFYEQYF	TGCAGCGTACCGGGACAGGGTTTTTACGAGCAGTACTTC
TRBJ2-7	TRBV5-6	TRBD1	.	CASSLEAQGQGGPYEQYF	TGTGCCAGCAGCTTGGAGGCTCAGGGACAGGGAGGTCCCTACGAGCAGTACTTC
TRBJ2-1	TRBV28	.	few	CASQTIQYNEQFF	TGTGCCAGCCAGACTATCCAATACAATGAGCAGTTCTTC
TRBJ2-2	TRBV4-3	.	few	CASSQIRWRLDTGELFF	TGCGCCAGCAGCCAAATAAGATGGAGGCTTGACACCGGGGAGCTGTTTTTT
TRBJ1-2	TRBV30	.	.	CACHCKFLIGGYTF	TGTGCCTGCCATTGCAAGTTTTTGATCGGTGGCTACACCTTC
TRBJ2-5	TRBV4-1	TRBD2	.	CASSQEGSLAGSQTQYF	TGCGCCAGCAGCCAAGAAGGGTCACTAGCGGGATCCCAGACCCAGTACTTC
TRBJ1-2	TRBV6-6	.	.	CASIRGASYYGYTF	TGTGCCAGCATCAGGGGAGCATCCTACTATGGCTACACCTTC
TRBJ2-7	TRBV5-6	.	once	CASRTRDTAYEQYF	TGTGCCAGCAGAACCCGGGACACAGCCTACGAGCAGTACTTC
TRBJ1-2	TRBV7-9	TRBD1	.	CASSLVEGTGGEVGYGYTF	TGTGCCAGCAGCTTAGTAGAGGGGACAGGGGGCGAGGTCGGCTATGGCTACACCTTC
TRBJ2-2	TRBV5-1	TRBD1	once	CASSLWTGLYTGELFF	TGCGCCAGCAGCTTATGGACAGGCCTTTACACCGGGGAGCTGTTTTTT
TRBJ2-7	TRBV18	.	.	CASSPQGSSGVYEQYF	TGTGCCAGCTCACCTCAGGGAAGTAGCGGAGTCTACGAGCAGTACTTC
TRBJ1-2	TRBV29-1	TRBD1	once	CSVPGQKDYGYTF	TGCAGCGTTCCGGGACAGAAAGACTATGGCTACACCTTC
TRBJ2-1	TRBV4-3	.	once	CASSQTGRERYNEQFF	TGCGCCAGCAGCCAAACGGGGCGGGAACGTTACAATGAGCAGTTCTTC
TRBJ2-2	TRBV7-8	.	.	CASSPRTVRGTGELFF	TGTGCCAGCAGCCCCCGGACAGTTCGGGGCACCGGGGAGCTGTTTTTT
TRBJ1-1	TRBV29-1	.	.	CSVETPKGGLGTEAFF	TGCAGCGTTGAGACACCTAAGGGAGGTTTGGGCACTGAAGCTTTCTTT
TRBJ2-7	TRBV28	TRBD2	.	CASSPSGAYEQYF	TGTGCCAGCAGTCCTAGCGGAGCCTACGAGCAGTACTTC
TRBJ2-1	TRBV27	TRBD2	.	CASSPPGLAGNEQFF	TGTGCCAGCAGTCCGCCGGGACTAGCGGGAAATGAGCAGTTCTTC
TRBJ2-3	TRBV4-3	.	once	CASSQTPGSFAADTQYF	TGCGCCAGCAGCCAAACCCCCGGGAGCTTCGCCGCAGATACGCAGTATTTT
TRBJ1-5	TRBV19	TRBD1	.	CASSQQGPIKPNQPQHF	TGTGCCAGTAGTCAACAGGGGCCAATCAAACCCAATCAGCCCCAGCATTTT
TRBJ2-1	TRBV5-6	TRBD2	.	CASSYQPWTSSNEQFF	TGTGCCAGCAGCTATCAACCCTGGACTAGCAGCAATGAGCAGTTCTTC
TRBJ2-3	TRBV29-1	TRBD2	.	CSVGYPSSGGAGDTQYF	TGCAGCGTTGGGTACCCCTCTAGCGGGGGGGCAGGAGATACGCAGTATTTT
TRBJ2-7	TRBV5-4	TRBD1	.	CASSNIPGQGASEQYF	TGTGCCAGCAGCAACATACCGGGACAGGGGGCCTCCGAGCAGTACTTC
TRBJ2-2	TRBV7-3	.	.	CASSITNTGELFF	TGTGCCAGCAGTATAACGAACACCGGGGAGCTGTTTTTT
TRBJ2-7	TRBV27	.	few	CASSFNRENEQYF	TGTGCCAGCAGTTTCAACAGGGAAAACGAGCAGTACTTC
TRBJ1-5	TRBV5-5	.	.	CASSIDSAQPQHF	TGTGCCAGCAGCATTGACAGTGCCCAGCCCCAGCATTTT
TRBJ2-2	TRBV11-2	.	.	CASSLGVENTGELFF	TGTGCCAGCAGCTTAGGAGTAGAGAACACCGGGGAGCTGTTTTTT
TRBJ2-5	TRBV30	.	.	CAWTRAGRPAEEETQYF	TGTGCCTGGACACGCGCGGGCCGCCCGGCAGAGGAAGAGACCCAGTACTTC
TRBJ2-7	TRBV7-9	.	once	CASSPPGGQGHLSYEQYF	TGTGCCAGCAGCCCCCCGGGAGGACAGGGTCACCTTTCCTACGAGCAGTACTTC